The clone carrying this TCR beta chain was counted a few times. The antigen is unknown. The data stem from a study of T-cell memory formation after mild COVID-19. Study-level information: Each donor largely had its own TCR clusters. Findings and limits, study-wide: Mostly located in CM and EM were contracting CD4+ clones, with contracting CD8+ clones located in EMRA. Confirmation of SARS-CoV-2 specificity was lacking for second-wave clones peaking day 37.

The V segment lost 5 bases and the J segment 8 bases; nucleotides outside the gene matches: 9. Germline assignment: CDR1 KGHDR and CDR2 SFDVKD. The CDR3 has 15 amino acids. Constant-segment primers were used for 5'RACE, and the resulting TCR alpha and TCR beta cDNA libraries carried sample barcodes and UMIs. TCRdb independently ran MiXCR on the 5' RACE reads; one entry per CDR3 protein. This table has about 110,000 distinct CDR3 sequences, over 15% appearing once. Sequencing was done on a sample of PBMCs or a T cell subset sorted from them (not recorded which). The chain couples TRBV24-1 to TRBJ2-1; 9 nucleotides line up with TRBD2. The receptor's source is a man younger than 35 who had mild COVID-19 (a few samples of this study predate the infection). Cell type and time point are not known. The CDR3 DNA reads TGTGCCACCAGTGCCCGCGGGACTAGCAACTATGAGCAGTTCTTC. It is translated as CATSARGTSNYEQFF.